This record looks at one TCR beta chain sequence and its context. This specimen belongs to a study of blood T cell repertoires in COVID-19. Study overall: Collection of acute and convalescent COVID-19 samples took place in the United States, Italy and Spain.

Sequencing used immunoSEQ multiplex PCR; TCRdb keeps in-frame clones, though not all of them. The sample has over 25,000 clones, approximately 82% seen once; the top ten hold about 14%. The junction had 3 bases not matched to a gene; V was cut back by 4 bases and J by 2 bases. This CDR3 comprises 14 residues. Germline values: CDR1 MRHNA, CDR2 SNTAGT. This clonotype was sampled from a human donor in a cohort sampled during active COVID-19. The V and J genes are TRBV6-4 and TRBJ1-1, with TRBD1 matching 8 bases. The specimen sequenced was peripheral blood. The CDR3 loop reads CASSVDRGNTEAFF. CDR3 sequence (DNA): TGTGCCAGCAGTGTCGACAGGGGCAACACTGAAGCTTTCTTT.